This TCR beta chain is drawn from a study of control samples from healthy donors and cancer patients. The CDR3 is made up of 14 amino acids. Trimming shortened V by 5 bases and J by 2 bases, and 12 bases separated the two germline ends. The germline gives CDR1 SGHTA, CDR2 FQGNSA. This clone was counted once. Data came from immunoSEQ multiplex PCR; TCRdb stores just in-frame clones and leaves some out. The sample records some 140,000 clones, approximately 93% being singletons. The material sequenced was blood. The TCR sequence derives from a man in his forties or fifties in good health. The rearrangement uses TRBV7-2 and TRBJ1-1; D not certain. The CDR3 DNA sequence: TGTGCCAGCAGCGCCTCTGTATTAAACACTGAAGCTTTCTTT. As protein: CASSASVLNTEAFF.